Listed below are T cell receptor beta chains from one sample, sequenced in a study of T-cell memory formation after mild COVID-19. MiXCR was run by TCRdb on the 5' RACE reads, yielding one entry per CDR3 protein. This sample has 75,000 to 95,000 distinct CDR3 sequences, with approximately 16% found just once. Sequencing was carried out using PBMCs or a T cell subset sorted from them (not recorded which). These receptors all come from a man aged 18 to 30 who had mild COVID-19 (a few samples of this study predate the infection). Cell type and time point are not known. Both conserved end residues are part of each CDR3.

V: TRBV12-3/TRBV12-4; CDR3: CASSLEPTGRYGYTF
V: TRBV7-3; CDR3: CASSHSGGLNTEAFF
V: TRBV4-1; CDR3: CASSHGPGLATGELFF
V: TRBV7-6; CDR3: CASGSLAGGQETQYF
V: TRBV12-3/TRBV12-4; CDR3: CASSLAPGLGELFF
V: TRBV7-8; CDR3: CASSLSGGTTDTQYF
V: TRBV12-3/TRBV12-4; CDR3: CASREGNTGELFF
V: TRBV27; CDR3: CASSLMSNTEAFF
V: TRBV24-1; CDR3: CATSPWGSSADTQYF
V: TRBV12-3/TRBV12-4; CDR3: CASRRGPRTYNEQFF
V: TRBV4-1; CDR3: CASSQDGPRGKRYGYTF
V: TRBV28; CDR3: CASSGLGQKDQPQHF
V: TRBV12-3/TRBV12-4; CDR3: CASSAQGVPNYGYTF
V: TRBV12-3/TRBV12-4; CDR3: CASSLEDRVEAQPQHF
V: TRBV6-5; CDR3: CASSQTSTTEAFF
V: TRBV29-1; CDR3: CSDYALPPGESGANVLTF